One and the same sample provided the 21 T cell receptor beta chains below, sequenced in a study of cytomegalovirus exposure and HLA in healthy donors. Some clones are missing from TCRdb's copy, which holds only in-frame ones; the method was immunoSEQ multiplex PCR. The table has 200,000 or so clones, around 78% seen once; the top ten hold roughly 5.5%. Sequencing input: PBMCs. The source is a woman between 18 and 29 years old in good health and CMV-seronegative.

The sample holds one count of this clone. The chain is built from TRBV6-4 and TRBJ2-1; 12 bases map to TRBD2. Per the germline V gene, CDR1 is MRHNA and CDR2 is SNTAGT. CDR3 length equals 14 residues. Unmatched junction bases numbered 6, after V lost 6 bases and J lost 9 bases. The CDR3 region is CASSRTSGISEQFF. CDR3 DNA: TGTGCCAGCAGCCGGACTAGCGGGATTTCTGAGCAGTTCTTC.

This sequence joins TRBV7-2 and TRBJ2-7; TRBD1 agrees at 7 bases. CDR1 SGHTA and CDR2 FQGNSA come from the germline V gene. The CDR3 is made up of 16 amino acids. Germline trimming cut 4 bases from V and 3 bases from J; bases unmatched to any gene: 12. CDR3 region: CASSSPGQRYNYEQYF. For the CDR3, the DNA is TGTGCCAGCAGCTCACCGGGACAGCGTTACAACTACGAGCAGTACTTC.

Concerning this clone: Other nucleotide sequences in the sample specify the same CDR3. The genes are TRBV2 and TRBJ1-5; D is unresolved. The germline gives CDR1 SNHLY, CDR2 FYNNEI. The V gene lost 4 bases and the J gene lost 2 bases, with 6 bases spanning the gap. This CDR3 has 13 residues. CDR3 loop: CASSGEGNQPQHF. The CDR3 DNA follows: TGTGCCAGCAGTGGGGAGGGCAATCAGCCCCAGCATTTT. The variable domain in full, completed from reference TRBV2 and TRBJ1-5, reads EPEVTQTPSHQVTQMGQEVILRCVPISNHLYFYWYRQILGQKVEFLVSFYNNEISEKSEIFDDQFSVERPDGSNFTLKIRSTKLEDSAMYFCASSGEGNQPQHFGDGTRLSIL.

In this sample, this clone turned up many times. This rearrangement joins TRBV10-3 to TRBJ2-7; 7 nucleotides match TRBD2. Losses at the gene ends were 3 bases for V and 3 bases for J; bases not matched to a gene: 2. The germline V gene has CDR1 ENHRY and CDR2 SYGVKD. The CDR3 runs to 13 residues. The CDR3 sequence: CAISEWGGYEQYF. The CDR3 nucleotides are TGTGCCATCAGTGAATGGGGGGGCTACGAGCAGTACTTC.

The chain employs TRBV2 and TRBJ1-1; 7 bases align to TRBD1. V trimming: 6 bases; J trimming: 7 bases; junction bases outside the gene matches: 8. Germline loops: CDR1 SNHLY, CDR2 FYNNEI. This CDR3 is 13 amino acids long. CDR3 coding DNA: TGTGCCAGCAGACTGGACAGGTCCGTTGAAGCTTTCTTT. This gives the protein CASRLDRSVEAFF.

This clone showed up just a few times. Other nucleotide sequences in the sample specify the same CDR3. This sequence joins TRBV18 and TRBJ1-5; no clear D gene. The CDR3 contains 13 residues. Trimming left V 2 bases short and J 2 bases short, with 4 bases between. Germline CDR1 KGHSH, CDR2 LQKENI. The CDR3 reads CASSPDRNQPQHF. The DNA of the CDR3 is TGTGCCAGCTCACCAGACCGCAATCAGCCCCAGCATTTT.

The rearrangement joins TRBV30 to TRBJ2-3, with unresolved D. The germline gives CDR1 GTSNPN, CDR2 SVGIG (reference sequence). The CDR3 runs 13 residues. V was pared by 3 bases and J by 5 bases, with 12 bases between. This CDR3 reads CAWSERMGDTQYF. For the CDR3, the DNA is TGTGCCTGGAGCGAGAGAATGGGAGATACGCAGTATTTT.

The rearrangement uses TRBV5-4 and TRBJ2-7; 12 bases are shared with TRBD1. The V gene's germline CDR1 is SGHNT and CDR2 YYREEE (reference sequence). This CDR3 comprises 14 residues. Trimming took 4 bases from V and 4 from J; bases not matched to a gene: 3. The CDR3 nucleotides read TGTGCCAGCAGCAAGGGACAGGGGGCATACGAGCAGTACTTC. This gives the protein CASSKGQGAYEQYF.

The chain carries TRBV5-8 and TRBJ2-5, with D possibly matching TRBD2 (6 bases). V was pared by 3 bases and J by 2 bases, with 14 bases between. CDR3 length equals 15 residues. Germline CDR1 is SGHTS and CDR2 is YDEGEE. The CDR3 coding sequence is TGTGCCAGCAGCTCGGAGGGGCGGTTACAAGAGACCCAGTACTTC. Its protein product is CASSSEGRLQETQYF.

The V and J genes are TRBV19 and TRBJ1-1; 8 positions match TRBD1. V gave up 5 bases and J gave up 8 bases; unmatched junction bases: 7. CDR3 length: 13 residues. CDR1 and CDR2 (germline): LNHDA, SQIVND (reference sequence). Here the CDR3 DNA reads TGTGCCAGTAGTCCCCATGGACAGGGCGAAGCTTTCTTT. Translation: CASSPHGQGEAFF.

J is TRBJ2-7 and V is TRBV10-1, with 9 bases identical to TRBD1. The CDR3 extends over 15 amino acids. CDR1 WNHNN and CDR2 SYGVQD come from the germline V gene (reference sequence). Trimming took 2 bases from V and 5 from J; bases not matched to a gene: 7. CDR3 sequence reads: CASSETGTGLNEQYF. The CDR3 DNA sequence: TGCGCCAGCAGTGAGACGGGGACAGGGTTGAACGAGCAGTACTTC.

The gene calls are TRBV18 and TRBJ2-1; a possible D gene is TRBD1 (5 bases). This CDR3 region has 17 residues. The V gene lost 3 bases and the J gene lost 0 bases, with 15 bases spanning the gap. Germline lookup yields CDR1 KGHSH and CDR2 LQKENI. The CDR3 sequence is CASSPYWGPSSYNEQFF. The DNA for the CDR3 is TGTGCCAGCTCACCCTACTGGGGCCCGAGCTCCTACAATGAGCAGTTCTTC. Together with reference TRBV18 and TRBJ2-1, the CDR3 gives the full variable domain: NAGVMQNPRHLVRRRGQEARLRCSPMKGHSHVYWYRQLPEEGLKFMVYLQKENIIDESGMPKERFSAEFPKEGPSILRIQQVVRGDSAAYFCASSPYWGPSSYNEQFFGPGTRLTVL.

The count of this clone is one. V usage is TRBV19 and J usage is TRBJ2-2; D remains unclear. This CDR3 has 11 amino acids. The V gene lost 3 bases and the J gene lost 7 bases, with 3 bases spanning the gap. Germline V gene data show CDR1 as LNHDA and CDR2 as SQIVND (reference sequence). The CDR3 coding sequence is TGTGCCAGTAGTATGGGCGGGGAGCTGTTTTTT. Translating it yields CASSMGGELFF. Using reference TRBV19 and TRBJ2-2 for the parts outside the CDR3, the full variable domain is DGGITQSPKYLFRKEGQNVTLSCEQNLNHDAMYWYRQDPGQGLRLIYYSQIVNDFQKGDIAEGYSVSREKKESFPLTVTSAQKNPTAFYLCASSMGGELFFGEGSRLTVL.

To note about this clone: The identical CDR3 is also encoded by other nucleotide sequences in the sample. The CDR3 is CASSLGQGNYGYTF. In DNA form, the CDR3 reads TGCGCCAGCAGCTTGGGACAGGGCAACTATGGCTACACCTTC. This sequence joins TRBV5-1 and TRBJ1-2; 7 bases fit TRBD1. V lost 0 bases and J lost 2; bases outside the gene matches: 1. CDR1 SGHRS and CDR2 YFSETQ come from the germline V gene. There are 14 residues in the CDR3.

The chain joins TRBV2 to TRBJ1-5, with 9 bases that match TRBD1. J lost 5 bases, V lost 6 bases, and 5 bases had no gene match. CDR1 and CDR2 (germline): SNHLY, FYNNEI. The CDR3 totals 14 residues. The CDR3 sequence is CASSRQGEDQPQHF. The CDR3 DNA sequence: TGTGCCAGCAGCCGACAGGGGGAAGATCAGCCCCAGCATTTT.

The chain combines TRBV5-1 with TRBJ2-7, with D unresolved. The CDR3 spans 14 residues. Germline V gene sequence: CDR1 SGHRS, CDR2 YFSETQ. The V gene lost 0 bases and the J gene lost 2 bases, with 9 bases spanning the gap. The CDR3 loop reads CASSLAGLTYEQYF. CDR3 sequence (DNA): TGCGCCAGCAGCTTGGCCGGGCTAACCTACGAGCAGTACTTC.

V is TRBV9 and J is TRBJ1-1; no clear D gene. This CDR3 is 14 amino acids long. Germline V gives CDR1 SGDLS, CDR2 YYNGEE. V was trimmed by 0 bases and J by 0 bases, leaving 6 bases between them. Written as DNA, the CDR3 is TGTGCCAGCAGCGTAGCCGCAATGAACACTGAAGCTTTCTTT. It specifies CASSVAAMNTEAFF.

The chain combines TRBV29-1 with TRBJ2-5; no clear D. The CDR3 is 13 amino acids. Trimming left V 0 bases short and J 4 bases short, with 9 bases between. The germline gives CDR1 SQVTM, CDR2 ANQGSEA. This CDR3 reads CSVEEPKPETQYF. CDR3 DNA: TGCAGCGTTGAAGAGCCGAAGCCAGAGACCCAGTACTTC.

The V and J genes are TRBV2 and TRBJ2-3, with no clear D. Trimming stripped 1 base from V and 2 bases from J, with 10 bases between. Germline V lookup: CDR1 SNHLY, CDR2 FYNNEI. The CDR3 is 15 residues long. The CDR3 here is CASSEVPEITDTQYF. For the CDR3, the DNA is TGTGCCAGCAGTGAAGTCCCGGAAATCACAGATACGCAGTATTTT.

This clone has only a few counts. V usage is TRBV25-1 and J usage is TRBJ1-2, with 8 bases lining up with TRBD1. The ends lost 1 base at V and 4 bases at J; junction bases unmatched: 5. Germline values: CDR1 MGHDK, CDR2 SYGVNS. CDR3 length: 15 amino acids. CDR3 sequence (DNA): TGTGCCAGCAGTGAATCCCCAGGGGGCCTCTATGGCTACACCTTC. This codes for CASSESPGGLYGYTF.

This clone has only a few counts. The chain joins TRBV27 to TRBJ2-6; D is uncertain. In germline, CDR1 is MNHEY, CDR2 SMNVEV (reference sequence). Trimming removed 4 bases at V and 0 bases at J, with 7 bases between. This CDR3 is 15 amino acids long. The CDR3 DNA reads TGTGCCAGCAGTTCCCCCAGCTCTGGGGCCAACGTCCTGACTTTC. This sequence encodes CASSSPSSGANVLTF. Full variable domain (remainder filled in from reference TRBV27 and TRBJ2-6): EAQVTQNPRYLITVTGKKLTVTCSQNMNHEYMSWYRQDPGLGLRQIYYSMNVEVTDKGDVPEGYKVSRKEKRNFPLILESPSPNQTSLYFCASSSPSSGANVLTFGAGSRLTVL.